This note documents a single T cell receptor beta chain sequence. Here immunoSEQ multiplex PCR was the method, and the copy in TCRdb shows in-frame clones only, minus some. The table lists approximately 62,000 clones, roughly nine tenths of them singletons. The CDR3 has 14 amino acids. Between the trimmed V and J ends, which lost 6 bases and 11 bases, there was a span of 20 bases. Germline-derived CDR1 and CDR2 are MNHEY and SVGAGI. The record originates from a study of OX40 agonist ivuxolimab in advanced cancers. Samples were taken at baseline and on day 1 of cycles 4 and 7. The chain uses TRBV6-5 and TRBJ2-1; D tentatively reads TRBD1 or TRBD2 (5 bases each). The sequencing used CD4+ or CD8+ T cells sorted from blood, collected in a trial of the OX40 agonist ivuxolimab. The origin of this receptor is an adult with an advanced solid tumor such as melanoma, head and neck, liver or kidney cancer. The CDR3: CASRGVRNPHQQFF. CDR3 nucleotide sequence: TGTGCCAGCAGGGGGGTGAGGAATCCACACCAGCAGTTCTTC.